Shown below are 30 T cell receptor beta chains from a single sample sequenced in a study of blood T cell repertoires in COVID-19. The table came from immunoSEQ multiplex PCR; TCRdb's copy has only in-frame clones and leaves some out. The sample records approximately 82,000 clones, roughly four fifths being singletons. The sample was peripheral blood. The receptors here all came from a human donor in a cohort sampled during active COVID-19.

The V gene is TRBV29-1, the J gene TRBJ1-2; TRBD1 might be the D (5 bases). Looked up from germline, CDR1 is SQVTM and CDR2 is ANQGSEA. V lost 5 bases to trimming and J lost 8 bases, with 15 bases between them. This CDR3 has 12 residues. CDR3 amino acids: CSVRTDGGGYTF. The CDR3 region has the DNA TGCAGCGTTCGAACAGACGGGGGAGGCTACACCTTC.

This clone was observed a few times. Here the CDR3 DNA reads TGTGCCAGCAGAGGATACCTGACTAGCGGGGACGAGCAGTACTTC. This gives the protein CASRGYLTSGDEQYF. The J gene is TRBJ2-7, the V gene TRBV6-5, with 11 bases identical to TRBD2. CDR1 and CDR2 (germline): MNHEY, SVGAGI. The CDR3 length is 15 residues. V was clipped by 6 bases and J by 5 bases; unmatched bases: 9.

The V call is TRBV5-1, the J call TRBJ1-1; 10 nucleotides agree with TRBD1. V lost 5 bases, J lost 3 bases, and 4 bases stayed unmatched. The CDR3 has 14 residues. Germline V gene lookup returns CDR1 SGHRS and CDR2 YFSETQ. The CDR3 coding sequence is TGCGCCAGCAGAGCGGGACAGGGGCACACTGAAGCTTTCTTT. Amino acid sequence: CASRAGQGHTEAFF. Combining the CDR3 with reference TRBV5-1 and TRBJ1-1 gives the whole variable domain KAGVTQTPRYLIKTRGQQVTLSCSPISGHRSVSWYQQTPGQGLQFLFEYFSETQRNKGNFPGRFSGRQFSNSRSEMNVSTLELGDSALYLCASRAGQGHTEAFFGQGTRLTVV.

The CDR3 loop reads CASSLAIGVPNSPLHF. The CDR3 region has the DNA TGTGCCAGCAGCTTAGCAATTGGAGTTCCCAATTCACCCCTCCACTTT. The chain joins TRBV7-8 to TRBJ1-6; D is ambiguous. Germline V CDR1 and CDR2: SGHVS, FQNEAQ. The CDR3 is made up of 16 amino acids. Trimming took off 0 bases at V and 7 bases at J, with 13 bases between the two ends.

The V call is TRBV18, the J call TRBJ2-3, with D tentatively TRBD1 (5 bases). V was cut by 3 bases and J by 4 bases, with 11 bases left in between. Germline-derived CDR1 and CDR2 are KGHSH and LQKENI. The CDR3 covers 14 residues. CDR3 nucleotides: TGTGCCAGCTCACCGTACCAGGGTGCAGATACGCAGTATTTT. It yields the protein CASSPYQGADTQYF. Complete variable domain (other parts from reference TRBV18 and TRBJ2-3): NAGVMQNPRHLVRRRGQEARLRCSPMKGHSHVYWYRQLPEEGLKFMVYLQKENIIDESGMPKERFSAEFPKEGPSILRIQQVVRGDSAAYFCASSPYQGADTQYFGPGTRLTVL.

In DNA, the CDR3 is TGTGCCAGCAGCCAACCGGGCGGAGGGACTGAAGCTTTCTTT. This gives the protein CASSQPGGGTEAFF. The V gene is TRBV3-1 (or the pseudogene TRBV3-2), the J gene TRBJ1-1; D is unresolved. The CDR3 runs 14 residues. CDR1 is LGHDT and CDR2 is YNNKEL in the germline V gene (reference sequence). With 2 bases removed from V and 5 bases from J, the gap between germline ends came to 12 bases.

The chain couples TRBV6-5 to TRBJ2-3, with D possibly TRBD2 on 7 matching bases. Germline V lookup: CDR1 MNHEY, CDR2 SVGAGI. The CDR3 extends over 12 amino acids. V lost 8 bases to trimming and J lost 5 bases, with 11 bases between them. Written as DNA, the CDR3 is TGTGCCAGCGGGGAGGGGGGAGATACGCAGTATTTT. Encoded protein: CASGEGGDTQYF.

The genes are TRBV5-1 and TRBJ2-1; TRBD1 is a possible D gene (5 bases). CDR3 length: 15 amino acids. Germline V gene lookup returns CDR1 SGHRS and CDR2 YFSETQ. Trimming left V 0 bases short and J 7 bases short, with 14 bases between. CDR3 loop: CASSLGTINGNEQFF. CDR3 nucleotide sequence: TGCGCCAGCAGCTTGGGGACAATCAACGGTAATGAGCAGTTCTTC.

The CDR3 DNA reads as TGTGCCAGCAGCTTAGTGGGGACTACCGACAATGAGCAGTTCTTC. This codes for CASSLVGTTDNEQFF. The chain couples TRBV7-2 to TRBJ2-1, with 7 bases aligning to TRBD2. The CDR3 is 15 amino acids. CDR1 and CDR2 (germline): SGHTA, FQGNSA. V shed 1 base and J 5 bases; nucleotides not matched to a gene: 5.

The chain combines TRBV7-9 with TRBJ1-2; TRBD1 might be the D (6 bases). V dropped 8 bases and J dropped 1 base, with 17 bases sitting between them. Germline values: CDR1 SEHNR, CDR2 FQNEAQ (reference sequence). CDR3 size: 15 residues. The CDR3 loop reads CASSGRGAHNYGYTF. CDR3 bases: TGTGCCAGCTCGGGGCGGGGGGCGCATAACTATGGCTACACCTTC.

This clone appeared a few times. At the DNA level, this CDR3 is encoded by other sequences in the same sample as well. The gene calls are TRBV7-2 and TRBJ1-1; 7 bases are a match to TRBD1. The CDR3 contains 14 residues. The J segment lost 0 bases and the V segment lost 3 bases, leaving 1 base of the junction unmatched. Germline V CDR1 and CDR2: SGHTA, FQGNSA. The CDR3 coding sequence is TGTGCCAGCAGCTTCCAGGGGGTGAACACTGAAGCTTTCTTT. Translating gives CASSFQGVNTEAFF.

The genes are TRBV7-3 and TRBJ2-2; TRBD2 is a possible D gene (5 bases). The CDR3 spans 15 residues. Trimming took 5 bases from V and 7 from J, leaving 17 bases between them. Germline lookup yields CDR1 SGHTA and CDR2 FQGTGA. The CDR3 loop reads CASSPASLGGGELFF. CDR3 nucleotides: TGTGCCAGCAGCCCCGCCTCCTTAGGAGGCGGGGAGCTGTTTTTT.

V and J are TRBV4-3 and TRBJ1-4; possibly TRBD1 for D (5 bases). Per germline, CDR1 LGHNA and CDR2 YSLEER. Trimming removed 0 bases at V and 5 bases at J, with 16 bases between. This CDR3 is 17 amino acids long. The chain's CDR3 is CASSQEAAGFANEKLFF. The CDR3 bases are TGCGCCAGCAGCCAAGAGGCGGCAGGGTTTGCGAATGAAAAACTGTTTTTT.

The chain joins TRBV13 to TRBJ1-3; D remains ambiguous. Germline CDR1 is PRHDT and CDR2 is FYEKMQ (reference sequence). V was pared by 5 bases and J by 1 base, with 9 bases between. The CDR3 spans 14 residues. The CDR3 nucleotides are TGTGCCAGCAGCCACACACGATCTGGAAACACCATATATTTT. Residues: CASSHTRSGNTIYF. Supplemented by reference TRBV13 and TRBJ1-3, the full variable domain reads AAGVIQSPRHLIKEKRETATLKCYPIPRHDTVYWYQQGPGQDPQFLISFYEKMQSDKGSIPDRFSAQQFSDYHSELNMSSLELGDSALYFCASSHTRSGNTIYFGEGSWLTVV.

The chain couples TRBV9 to TRBJ2-3, with D uncertain. Between the trimmed V and J ends, which lost 0 bases and 2 bases, there was a span of 4 bases. CDR1 is SGDLS and CDR2 is YYNGEE in the germline V gene. This CDR3 comprises 13 residues. CDR3 nucleotides: TGTGCCAGCAGCGTAGCCAACACAGATACGCAGTATTTT. This codes for CASSVANTDTQYF.

This clone appeared a few times. The chain uses TRBV5-5 and TRBJ2-3, with TRBD2 as a possible D gene (6 bases). This CDR3 has 20 residues. The germline CDR1 and CDR2 sequences are SGHKS and YYEKEE (reference sequence). V was clipped by 0 bases and J by 0 bases, with 23 bases between them. The CDR3 DNA reads TGTGCCAGCAGCTTGGCATGGTATGTTCCTAGCGCGTACAGCACAGATACGCAGTATTTT. Its protein product is CASSLAWYVPSAYSTDTQYF.

This chain uses TRBV5-1 with TRBJ2-5; possibly TRBD2 for D (6 bases). CDR1 is SGHRS and CDR2 is YFSETQ in the germline V gene. The ends were cut back, 4 bases at V and 5 bases at J, with 18 bases in the middle. The CDR3 loop spans 15 amino acids. This CDR3 reads CASSGEGLPGETQYF. As DNA, the CDR3 is TGCGCCAGCAGCGGAGAAGGACTACCTGGGGAGACCCAGTACTTC.

This clone occurred a few times. V gene TRBV19 combines with J gene TRBJ1-3; D is uncertain. This CDR3 spans 14 amino acids. Per the germline V gene, CDR1 is LNHDA and CDR2 is SQIVND (reference sequence). Trimming removed 2 bases at V and 3 bases at J, with 8 bases between. CDR3: CASSISQVGNTIYF. CDR3 DNA: TGTGCCAGTAGTATATCCCAGGTTGGAAACACCATATATTTT.

The chain employs TRBV6-2 or TRBV6-3 and TRBJ1-5; TRBD1 aligns across 8 bases. The ends lost 1 base at V and 5 bases at J; junction bases unmatched: 4. The CDR3 is 15 amino acids. CDR1 and CDR2 from the germline V gene are MNHEY and SVGEGT. The CDR3 is CASSYLDRAHQPQHF. The CDR3 nucleotides are TGTGCCAGCAGTTACTTGGACAGGGCCCATCAGCCCCAGCATTTT.

The gene calls are TRBV6-5 and TRBJ1-2; 8 bases match TRBD1. The V segment lost 9 bases and the J segment 8 bases; nucleotides outside the gene matches: 5. Germline V lookup: CDR1 MNHEY, CDR2 SVGAGI. This CDR3 is 11 amino acids long. The CDR3 loop is CARTGVGGYTF. The CDR3 DNA follows: TGTGCCAGGACAGGGGTTGGGGGCTACACCTTC.

J is TRBJ2-1 and V is TRBV11-2, with 12 bases identical to TRBD2. In germline, CDR1 is SGHAT, CDR2 FQNNGV. V lost 7 bases to trimming and J lost 7 bases; unmatched junction nucleotides: 5. The CDR3 has 14 amino acids. In nucleotides, the CDR3 is TGTGCCAGCAACCGACTAGCGGGGGTGAATGAGCAGTTCTTC. Its protein is CASNRLAGVNEQFF.

The chain employs TRBV30 and TRBJ2-7; TRBD2 matches 8 bases. This CDR3 region has 14 residues. Germline V CDR1 and CDR2: GTSNPN, SVGIG (reference sequence). J lost 8 bases, V lost 3 bases, and 12 bases had no gene match. CDR3: CAWRSSGSYGQQYF. Here the CDR3 DNA reads TGTGCCTGGAGATCTAGCGGGTCATATGGCCAGCAGTACTTC.

The chain is built from TRBV18 and TRBJ2-7; D possibly corresponds to TRBD2 (5 bases). This CDR3 has 16 amino acids. Germline values: CDR1 KGHSH, CDR2 LQKENI. Trimming took off 0 bases at V and 0 bases at J, with 12 bases between the two ends. The CDR3 DNA is TGTGCCAGCTCACCACCGGGGAGCAAGGGCTCCTACGAGCAGTACTTC. Translated: CASSPPGSKGSYEQYF.

This chain uses TRBV2 with TRBJ2-5; 7 bases agree with TRBD2. J lost 5 bases, V lost 7 bases, and 7 bases had no gene match. Germline assignment: CDR1 SNHLY and CDR2 FYNNEI. The length of the CDR3 is 13 residues. The CDR3 DNA reads TGTGCCAGCAACGGGGCCGGGGGGGAGACCCAGTACTTC. Translated: CASNGAGGETQYF. The whole variable domain, remainder taken from reference TRBV2 and TRBJ2-5, is EPEVTQTPSHQVTQMGQEVILRCVPISNHLYFYWYRQILGQKVEFLVSFYNNEISEKSEIFDDQFSVERPDGSNFTLKIRSTKLEDSAMYFCASNGAGGETQYFGPGTRLLVL.

V and J are TRBV24-1 and TRBJ2-6; TRBD1 is a possible D gene (6 bases). The V gene lost 1 base and the J gene lost 0 bases, with 9 bases spanning the gap. CDR1 KGHDR and CDR2 SFDVKD come from the germline V gene. The CDR3 extends over 17 amino acids. The CDR3 sequence: CATSDFRGNSGANVLTF. Written as DNA, the CDR3 is TGTGCCACCAGTGATTTTAGGGGGAACTCTGGGGCCAACGTCCTGACTTTC.

This chain joins TRBV7-2 and TRBJ1-1, with no clear D. This CDR3 is built from 14 residues. V was shortened by 0 bases and J by 0 bases, with 5 bases between the two germline ends. CDR1 is SGHTA and CDR2 is FQGNSA in the germline V gene. The CDR3 sequence: CASSLAGVNTEAFF. CDR3 nucleotide sequence: TGTGCCAGCAGCTTAGCAGGAGTGAACACTGAAGCTTTCTTT. Combining the CDR3 with reference TRBV7-2 and TRBJ1-1 gives the whole variable domain GAGVSQSPSNKVTEKGKDVELRCDPISGHTALYWYRQSLGQGLEFLIYFQGNSAPDKSGLPSDRFSAERTGGSVSTLTIQRTQQEDSAVYLCASSLAGVNTEAFFGQGTRLTVV.

The V and J genes are TRBV25-1 and TRBJ2-5; no clear D. The V gene lost 10 bases and the J gene lost 0 bases, with 6 bases spanning the gap. The germline V gene encodes CDR1 MGHDK and CDR2 SYGVNS. The CDR3 loop spans 11 amino acids. As DNA, the CDR3 is TGTGCCACCGACAACCAAGAGACCCAGTACTTC. It codes for CATDNQETQYF.

V gene TRBV12-5 combines with J gene TRBJ1-5, with 7 bases fitting TRBD1. This CDR3 is built from 17 residues. Germline V gene sequence: CDR1 LGHNT, CDR2 FRNRAP. The trim removed 6 bases at V and 3 bases at J, leaving 14 bases unmatched. The CDR3 reads CASGLYSGGSANQPQHF. CDR3 sequence (DNA): TGTGCTAGTGGCCTCTACTCAGGGGGGTCGGCCAATCAGCCCCAGCATTTT.

The rearrangement uses TRBV28 and TRBJ2-1, with D tentatively TRBD1 (6 bases). The CDR3 contains 15 residues. V gave up 2 bases and J gave up 6 bases, with 14 bases separating them. Per germline, CDR1 MDHEN and CDR2 SYDVKM. The CDR3 loop reads CASSLPGVQVNEQFF. CDR3 nucleotides: TGTGCCAGCAGTTTACCAGGGGTCCAGGTCAATGAGCAGTTCTTC.

The chain employs TRBV11-2 and TRBJ2-5, with 10 bases that match TRBD1. The CDR3 totals 14 residues. V trimming: 8 bases; J trimming: 5 bases; junction bases outside the gene matches: 8. Germline assignment: CDR1 SGHAT and CDR2 FQNNGV. The CDR3 is CASGGTGDYETQYF. The DNA of the CDR3 is TGTGCCAGCGGGGGGACAGGGGACTATGAGACCCAGTACTTC.